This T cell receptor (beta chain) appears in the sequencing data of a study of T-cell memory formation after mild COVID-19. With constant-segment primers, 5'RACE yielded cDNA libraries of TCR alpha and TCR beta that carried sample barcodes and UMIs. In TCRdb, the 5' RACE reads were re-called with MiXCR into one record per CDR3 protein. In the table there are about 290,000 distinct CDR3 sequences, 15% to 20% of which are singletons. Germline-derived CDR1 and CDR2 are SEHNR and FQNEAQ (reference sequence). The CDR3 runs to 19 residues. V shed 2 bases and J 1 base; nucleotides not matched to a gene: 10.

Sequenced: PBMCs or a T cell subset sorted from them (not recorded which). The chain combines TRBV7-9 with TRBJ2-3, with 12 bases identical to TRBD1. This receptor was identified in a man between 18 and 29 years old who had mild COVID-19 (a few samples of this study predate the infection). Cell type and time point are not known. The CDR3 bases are TGTGCCAGCAGCTTAAATGGAGGGACAGGGGGCCGGCGCACAGATACGCAGTATTTT. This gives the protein CASSLNGGTGGRRTDTQYF.